This T cell receptor (beta chain) originates from a study of memory CD4+ T cells and cytomegalovirus serostatus. Notes on the study in general: About 40% of the 164 known CMV-associated TCRbeta sequences appeared in CD4+ memory.

Germline CDR1 and CDR2: SGHKS and YYEKEE (reference sequence). V shed 5 bases, J shed 2 bases, and the junction held 7 bases outside the gene matches. The CDR3 extends over 15 amino acids. How the authors handled the data: After removing out-of-frame reads, under 2.5 million distinct TCRbeta sequences remained. Sequencing was performed with immunoSEQ multiplex PCR; in TCRdb, only in-frame clones are kept and a portion is missing. V and J calls and clone size come straight from that table; D and trimming were deduced from the DNA. The sample carries 70,000 or so clones, 75% to 85% recorded once. In the case of this clone: Its specificity is not known.

The sort gate was single viable CD3+CD4+CD8-CD45RO+ cells for memory CD4+ T cells. Positive selection with CD4 microbeads enriched total CD4+ T cells. The sequence was collected from an adult in good health and CMV-seropositive. V and J are TRBV5-5 and TRBJ2-1; 7 bases line up with TRBD1. Source material: memory CD4+ T cells from blood. CDR3 protein: CASSPRDRAYNEQFF. The CDR3 DNA follows: TGTGCCAGCAGTCCCCGGGACAGAGCCTACAATGAGCAGTTCTTC. The entire variable domain, with the rest obtained from reference TRBV5-5 and TRBJ2-1, is as follows: DAGVTQSPTHLIKTRGQQVTLRCSPISGHKSVSWYQQVLGQGPQFIFQYYEKEERGRGNFPDRFSARQFPNYSSELNVNALLLGDSALYLCASSPRDRAYNEQFFGPGTRLTVL.